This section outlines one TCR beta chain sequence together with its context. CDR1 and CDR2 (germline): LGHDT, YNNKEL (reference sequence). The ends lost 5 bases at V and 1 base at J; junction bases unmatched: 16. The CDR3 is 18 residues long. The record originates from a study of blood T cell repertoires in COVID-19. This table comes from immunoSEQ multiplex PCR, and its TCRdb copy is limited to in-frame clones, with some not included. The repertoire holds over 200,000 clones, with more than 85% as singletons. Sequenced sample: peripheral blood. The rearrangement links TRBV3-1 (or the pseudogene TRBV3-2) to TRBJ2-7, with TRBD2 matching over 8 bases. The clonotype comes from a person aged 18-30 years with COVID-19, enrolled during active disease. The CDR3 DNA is TGTGCCAGCAGCTCGCGCACGAGGACTAGCCGATGGTCCTACGAGCAGTACTTC. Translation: CASSSRTRTSRWSYEQYF.